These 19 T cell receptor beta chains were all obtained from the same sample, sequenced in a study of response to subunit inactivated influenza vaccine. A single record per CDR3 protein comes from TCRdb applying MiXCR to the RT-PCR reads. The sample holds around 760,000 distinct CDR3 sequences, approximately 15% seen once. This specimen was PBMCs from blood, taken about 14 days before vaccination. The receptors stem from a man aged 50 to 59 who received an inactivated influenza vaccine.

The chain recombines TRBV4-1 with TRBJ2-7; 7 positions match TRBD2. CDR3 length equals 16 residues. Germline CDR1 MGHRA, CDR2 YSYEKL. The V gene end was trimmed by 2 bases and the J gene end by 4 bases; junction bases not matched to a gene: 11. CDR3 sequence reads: CASSQTGGSKLYEQYF. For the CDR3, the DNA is TGCGCCAGCAGCCAAACTGGCGGGAGTAAGCTGTACGAGCAGTACTTC.

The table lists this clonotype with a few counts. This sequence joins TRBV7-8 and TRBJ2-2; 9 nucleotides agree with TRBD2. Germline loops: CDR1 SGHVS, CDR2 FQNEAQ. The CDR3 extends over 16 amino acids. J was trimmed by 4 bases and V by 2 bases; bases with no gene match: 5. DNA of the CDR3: TGTGCCAGCAGCTTATTTCTAGCGGGATTCACCGGGGAGCTGTTTTTT. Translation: CASSLFLAGFTGELFF.

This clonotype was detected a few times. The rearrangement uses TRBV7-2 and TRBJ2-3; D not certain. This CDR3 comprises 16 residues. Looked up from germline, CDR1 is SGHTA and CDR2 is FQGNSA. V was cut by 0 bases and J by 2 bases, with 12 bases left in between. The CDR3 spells CASSLAGGVLTDTQYF. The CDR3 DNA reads TGTGCCAGCAGCTTAGCTGGCGGTGTACTCACAGATACGCAGTATTTT.

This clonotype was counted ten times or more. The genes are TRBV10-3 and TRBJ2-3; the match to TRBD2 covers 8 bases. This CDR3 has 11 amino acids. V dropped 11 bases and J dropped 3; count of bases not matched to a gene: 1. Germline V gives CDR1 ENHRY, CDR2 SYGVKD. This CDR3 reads CASGGTDTQYF. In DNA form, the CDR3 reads TGTGCCTCGGGGGGGACAGATACGCAGTATTTT.

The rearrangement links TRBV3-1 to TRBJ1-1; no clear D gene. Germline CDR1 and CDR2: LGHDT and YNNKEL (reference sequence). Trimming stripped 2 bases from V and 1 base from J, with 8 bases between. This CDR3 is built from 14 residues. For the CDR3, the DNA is TGTGCCAGCAGCCAAACCCCAGGGAACACTGAAGCTTTCTTT. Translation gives CASSQTPGNTEAFF.

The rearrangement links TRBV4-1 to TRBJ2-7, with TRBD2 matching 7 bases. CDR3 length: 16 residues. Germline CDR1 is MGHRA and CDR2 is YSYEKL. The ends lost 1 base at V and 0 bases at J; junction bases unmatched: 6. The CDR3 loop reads CASSQVGGLSSYEQYF. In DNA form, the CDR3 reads TGCGCCAGCAGCCAAGTGGGAGGGTTAAGCTCCTACGAGCAGTACTTC.

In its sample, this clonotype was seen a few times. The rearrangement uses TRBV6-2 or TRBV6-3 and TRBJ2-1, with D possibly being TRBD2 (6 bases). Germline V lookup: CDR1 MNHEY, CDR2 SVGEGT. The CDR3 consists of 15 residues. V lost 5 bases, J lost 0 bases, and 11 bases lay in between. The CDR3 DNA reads TGTGCCAGCAGTAAAAGCGGGCACTCCTACAATGAGCAGTTCTTC. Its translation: CASSKSGHSYNEQFF.

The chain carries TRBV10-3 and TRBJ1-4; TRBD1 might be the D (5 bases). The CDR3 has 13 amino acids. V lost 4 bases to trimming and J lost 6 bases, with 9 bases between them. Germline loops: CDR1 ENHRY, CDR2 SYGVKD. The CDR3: CAISVLQDEKLFF. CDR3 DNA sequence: TGTGCCATCAGTGTACTACAGGATGAAAAACTGTTTTTT.

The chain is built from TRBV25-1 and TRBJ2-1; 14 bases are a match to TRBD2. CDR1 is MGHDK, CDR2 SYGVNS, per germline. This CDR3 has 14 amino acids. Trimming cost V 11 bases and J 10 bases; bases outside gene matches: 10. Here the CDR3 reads CAAQGLAGAGEQFF. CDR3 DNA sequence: TGTGCCGCACAGGGACTAGCGGGAGCAGGCGAGCAGTTCTTC.

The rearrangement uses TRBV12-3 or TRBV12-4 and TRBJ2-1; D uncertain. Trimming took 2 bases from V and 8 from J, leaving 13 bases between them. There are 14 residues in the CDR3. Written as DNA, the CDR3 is TGTGCCAGCAGTTTAAAGCACGATTTACATGAGCAGTTCTTC. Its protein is CASSLKHDLHEQFF.

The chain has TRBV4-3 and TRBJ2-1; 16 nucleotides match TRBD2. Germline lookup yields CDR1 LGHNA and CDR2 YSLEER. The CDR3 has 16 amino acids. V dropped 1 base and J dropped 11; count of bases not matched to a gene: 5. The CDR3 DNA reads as TGCGCCAGCAGCCAAGCCGGGACTAGCGGGAGGGTGAAGCAGTTCTTC. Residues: CASSQAGTSGRVKQFF.

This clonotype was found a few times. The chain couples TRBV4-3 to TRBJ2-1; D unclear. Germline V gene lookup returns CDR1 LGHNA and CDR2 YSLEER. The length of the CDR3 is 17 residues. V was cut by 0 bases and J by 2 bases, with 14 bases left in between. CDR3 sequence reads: CASSQDISALTYNEQFF. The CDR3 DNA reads TGCGCCAGCAGCCAAGATATAAGCGCCTTAACCTACAATGAGCAGTTCTTC.

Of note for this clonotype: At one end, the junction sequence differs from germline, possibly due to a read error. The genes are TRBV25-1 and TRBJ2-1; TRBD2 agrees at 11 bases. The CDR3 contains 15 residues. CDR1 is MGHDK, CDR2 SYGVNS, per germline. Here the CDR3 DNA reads TGTGGCAGCACCAGGACTAGCGGGCAGTACAATGAGCAGTTCTTC. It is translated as CGSTRTSGQYNEQFF.

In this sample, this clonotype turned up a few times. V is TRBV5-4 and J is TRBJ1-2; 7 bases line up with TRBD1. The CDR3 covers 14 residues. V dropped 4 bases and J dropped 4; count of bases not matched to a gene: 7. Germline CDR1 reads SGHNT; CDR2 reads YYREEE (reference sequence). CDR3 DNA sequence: TGTGCCAGCAGCGTCCGGGACAGCAGCTATGGCTACACCTTC. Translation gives CASSVRDSSYGYTF.

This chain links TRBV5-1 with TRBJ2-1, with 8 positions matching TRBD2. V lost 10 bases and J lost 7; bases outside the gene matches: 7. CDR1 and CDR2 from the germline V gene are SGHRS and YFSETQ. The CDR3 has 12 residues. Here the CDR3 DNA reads TGCGCCTGTCGGGAGGGCCGTAATGAGCAGTTCTTC. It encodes CACREGRNEQFF.

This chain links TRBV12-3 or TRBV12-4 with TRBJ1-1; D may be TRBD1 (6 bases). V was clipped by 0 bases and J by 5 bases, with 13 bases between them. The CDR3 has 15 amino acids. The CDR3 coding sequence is TGTGCCAGCAGTTTAGCAGGGGGGCTGGGGACTGAAGCTTTCTTT. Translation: CASSLAGGLGTEAFF.

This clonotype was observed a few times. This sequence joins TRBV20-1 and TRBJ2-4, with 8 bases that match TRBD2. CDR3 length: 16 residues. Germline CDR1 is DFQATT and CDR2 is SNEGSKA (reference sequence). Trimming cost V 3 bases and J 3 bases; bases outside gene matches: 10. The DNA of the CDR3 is TGCAGTGCTAGCCCAGCGGGAGCCTCTGGCAAAAACATTCAGTACTTC. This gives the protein CSASPAGASGKNIQYF.

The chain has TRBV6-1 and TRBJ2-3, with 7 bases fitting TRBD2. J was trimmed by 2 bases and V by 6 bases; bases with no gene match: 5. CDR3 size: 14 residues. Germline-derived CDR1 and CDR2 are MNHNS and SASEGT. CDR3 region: CASRTGLTTDTQYF. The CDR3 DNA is TGTGCCAGCAGAACGGGACTAACCACAGATACGCAGTATTTT.

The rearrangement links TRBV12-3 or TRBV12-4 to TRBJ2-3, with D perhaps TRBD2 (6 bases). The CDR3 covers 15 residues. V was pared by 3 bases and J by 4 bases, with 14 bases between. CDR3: CASSFGRGSSDTQYF. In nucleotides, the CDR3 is TGTGCCAGCAGTTTCGGTCGGGGGTCCTCAGATACGCAGTATTTT.